This T cell receptor (beta chain) was sequenced in a study of identical twins (TCRdb year 2016). Study-level background: To test whether fetal clonotypes persist, the study used deep sequencing on TCR alpha and beta repertoires from monozygotic twins, unrelated adults of various ages, and cord blood. Replicate twin experiments were performed at different times using different library preparation protocols to rule out contamination. Results the study describes overall, beyond this receptor: Abundant cord blood beta clonotypes had fewer insertions, young adult naive repertoires showed a similar but weaker trend, and memory repertoires showed no such trend. Because the same donors could not be followed over many years, the conclusions relied on cross-sectional statistical analysis. In monozygotic twins, recombination models systematically underestimated out-of-frame TCR alpha sharing, but the models matched the sharing seen between unrelated individuals. Compared with coincidental sharing between unrelated individuals, an excess of low generation-probability sequences was observed among out-of-frame TCR alpha sequences shared between twins. The excess sharing between twins in beta out-of-frame sequences was weaker because fewer shared sequences reduced the signal-to-noise ratio. Invariant T cells such as MAIT and iNKT could partly confound zero-insertion analyses, though diverse VJ usage argued against this for most clonotypes.

A remark on this clonotype: The antigen it recognizes is unknown. Base quality data are lacking; no much larger clone is found one base away.

Every donor in the study was a healthy Caucasian. Using Miltenyi CD45RO+ enrichment and human naive T-cell isolation kits, memory (CD45RO+) and naive T cells were isolated from PBMC. V was cut back by 3 bases and J by 3 bases, leaving a gap of 12 bases between them. Reading from cysteine to phenylalanine, the CDR3 counts 14 amino acids. The kept DNA is CDR3 alone, 42 bases in frame from the first base. CDR1 and CDR2, looked up from the germline V gene, are MGHRA and YSYEKL. The library was made by 5' RACE. Sequenced using an Illumina HiSeq 2000. Template switching introduced a universal primer binding site; the final cDNA contained a unique molecular identifier, enabling accurate counting of TCR cDNA molecules. First-strand cDNA for TCR alpha and beta chains was synthesized from specific primers in the conserved constant-segment region. To control for contamination, every cDNA library was double barcoded, receiving both a SMART-Mk sample barcode and Illumina barcodes. TruSeq adapter sequences and Illumina sample barcodes were added in two successive PCR steps. The TCR alpha and beta cDNA libraries were sequenced on the Illumina HiSeq platform using custom primers. Per the source publication's procedure: MiGEC processed the raw reads to extract unique molecular identifiers, while MiXCR was used to determine the CDR3 positions. For each individual, recombination models were inferred using an EM algorithm with the repgenHMM and IGoR tools. The analysis of shared clonotypes was done with the tcR package in R, with sharing normalized by the product of cloneset sizes. Out-of-frame nonproductive sequences were analyzed to study raw recombination free of thymic and clonal selection effects. The public reads were quality trimmed at Q25 with fastp and then assembled into clones with MiXCR by TCRdb, keeping productive beta chains. Every CDR3 protein is listed once, alongside the most common genes and DNA of its rows. Here the V and J calls rest on TCRdb's processing, not on the authors' analysis. Present in this sample are about 210,000 distinct CDR3 sequences, approximately 9% of which were seen just once. About 5.2% of the sample lies in the top ten.

The sequence links TRBV4-1 to TRBJ2-7, with TRBD1 perhaps the D gene, on 5 matching bases. The sequencing input was memory (CD45RO+) T cells sorted from blood. Read against the paper, the sample's cell subset or site label means: CD45RO+ enriched T cells. The receptor was derived from a woman between 18 and 29 years old in good health. The CDR3 protein: CASSQADRFYEQYF. The DNA sequence is given as TGCGCCAGCAGCCAGGCTGACAGATTCTACGAGCAGTACTTC.